One T cell receptor beta chain is described in this entry. Its antigen is currently unknown. This entry is derived from a study of OX40 agonist ivuxolimab in advanced cancers. On the study more broadly: Patients got intravenous ivuxolimab at 0.01 to 10 mg/kg every 2 weeks. Study-wide points: Clonal expansion was seen in CD4+ and CD8+ blood T cells by week 6 at 0.1 to 3.0 mg/kg. On average, CD8+ T cells had more expanded clones than CD4+.

Clones were sequenced by immunoSEQ multiplex PCR, and TCRdb holds only the in-frame ones, with some missing. The sample has approximately 81,000 clones, about 85% seen once. The germline gives CDR1 MNHEY, CDR2 SMNVEV (reference sequence). Trimming left V 4 bases short and J 6 bases short, with 12 bases between. There are 13 residues in the CDR3. The TCR sequence derives from an adult with an advanced solid tumor such as melanoma, head and neck, liver or kidney cancer. J is TRBJ1-2 and V is TRBV27; tentatively, D is TRBD1 (5 bases). Sequencing was performed on CD4+ or CD8+ T cells sorted from blood, taken in a trial of the OX40 agonist ivuxolimab. As DNA, the CDR3 is TGTGCCAGCAGTTCCCCACTCAGGGATGGCTACACCTTC. Protein product: CASSSPLRDGYTF.